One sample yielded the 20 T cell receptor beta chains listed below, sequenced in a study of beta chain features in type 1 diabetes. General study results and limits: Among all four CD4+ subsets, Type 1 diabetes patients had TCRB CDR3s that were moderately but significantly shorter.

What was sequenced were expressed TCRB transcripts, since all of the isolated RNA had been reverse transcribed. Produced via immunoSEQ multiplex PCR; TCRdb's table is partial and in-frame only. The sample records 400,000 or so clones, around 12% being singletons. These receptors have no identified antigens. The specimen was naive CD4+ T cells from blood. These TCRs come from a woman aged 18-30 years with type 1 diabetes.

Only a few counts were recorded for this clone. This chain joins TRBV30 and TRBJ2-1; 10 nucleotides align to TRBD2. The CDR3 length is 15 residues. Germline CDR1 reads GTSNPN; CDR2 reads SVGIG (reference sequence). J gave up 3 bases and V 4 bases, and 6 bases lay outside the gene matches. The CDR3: CAWTYGTSDYNEQFF. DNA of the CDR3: TGTGCCTGGACCTACGGGACTAGCGACTACAATGAGCAGTTCTTC. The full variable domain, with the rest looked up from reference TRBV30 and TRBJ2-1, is SQTIHQWPATLVQPVGSPLSLECTVEGTSNPNLYWYRQAAGRGLQLLFYSVGIGQISSEVPQNLSASRPQDRQFILSSKKLLLSDSGFYLCAWTYGTSDYNEQFFGPGTRLTVL.

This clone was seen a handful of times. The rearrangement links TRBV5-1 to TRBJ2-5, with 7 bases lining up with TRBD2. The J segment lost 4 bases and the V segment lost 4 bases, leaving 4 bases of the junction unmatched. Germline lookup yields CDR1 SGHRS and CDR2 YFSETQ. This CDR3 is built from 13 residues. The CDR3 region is CASSGLVSETQYF. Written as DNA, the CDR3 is TGCGCCAGCAGCGGACTAGTTTCAGAGACCCAGTACTTC.

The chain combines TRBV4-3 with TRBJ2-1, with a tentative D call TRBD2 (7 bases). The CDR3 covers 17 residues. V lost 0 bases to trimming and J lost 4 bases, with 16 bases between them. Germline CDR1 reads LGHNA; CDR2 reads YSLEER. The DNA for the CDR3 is TGCGCCAGCAGCCAAGAACAGGGCGGGAGACCTTACAATGAGCAGTTCTTC. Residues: CASSQEQGGRPYNEQFF.

The CDR3: CASSPLGRGSSYEQYF. CDR3 DNA sequence: TGTGCCAGCTCCCCTTTAGGGCGGGGGAGCTCCTACGAGCAGTACTTC. This rearrangement joins TRBV18 to TRBJ2-7, with 7 bases lining up with TRBD2. This CDR3 has 16 residues. In germline, CDR1 is KGHSH, CDR2 LQKENI. The J segment lost 0 bases and the V segment lost 6 bases, leaving 11 bases of the junction unmatched.

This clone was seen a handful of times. CDR3 sequence: CASSQDPGSRETQYF. The DNA for the CDR3 is TGTGCCAGCAGCCAAGATCCAGGATCCCGAGAGACCCAGTACTTC. This chain joins TRBV4-2 and TRBJ2-5, with unresolved D. Trimming stripped 0 bases from V and 4 bases from J, with 12 bases between. There are 15 residues in the CDR3. Germline-derived CDR1 and CDR2 are LGHNA and YNFKEQ.

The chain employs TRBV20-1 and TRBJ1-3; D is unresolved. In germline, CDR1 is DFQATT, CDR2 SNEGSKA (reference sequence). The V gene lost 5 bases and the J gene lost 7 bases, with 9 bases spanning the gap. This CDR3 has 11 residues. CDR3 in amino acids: CSAYERNTIYF. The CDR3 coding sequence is TGCAGTGCTTACGAGCGGAACACCATATATTTT.

CDR3 coding DNA: TGTGCCAGCACAACTCTCCCTAGCGGGTACGGTTTTGAGCAGTTCTTC. Translating it yields CASTTLPSGYGFEQFF. V and J are TRBV28 and TRBJ2-1; 8 bases fit TRBD2. Trimming removed 7 bases from V and 9 bases from J; junction bases left unmatched: 17. The CDR3 is 16 residues long. Germline CDR1 MDHEN, CDR2 SYDVKM.

The CDR3 DNA is TGTGCCAGCAGCGTACGGGGGGATCGACTCTCTGGAAACACCATATATTTT. Protein sequence: CASSVRGDRLSGNTIYF. The rearrangement links TRBV9 to TRBJ1-3, with a possible D match to TRBD1 (5 bases). Trimming removed 1 base at V and 0 bases at J, with 14 bases between. This CDR3 region has 17 residues. CDR1 and CDR2 from the germline V gene are SGDLS and YYNGEE.

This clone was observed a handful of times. For the CDR3, the DNA is TGCAGCGTTGCAACTAGCGGACTCCGGGAAACGCAGTATTTT. Translation: CSVATSGLRETQYF. The rearrangement uses TRBV29-1 and TRBJ2-3; 8 bases fit TRBD2. The CDR3 is 14 residues long. Trimming cost V 4 bases and J 9 bases; bases outside gene matches: 12. Germline CDR1 and CDR2: SQVTM and ANQGSEA.

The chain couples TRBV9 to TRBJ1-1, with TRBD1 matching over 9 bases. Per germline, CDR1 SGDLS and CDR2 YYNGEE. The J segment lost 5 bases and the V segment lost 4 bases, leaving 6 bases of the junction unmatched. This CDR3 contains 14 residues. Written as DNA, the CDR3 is TGTGCCAGCAGCCAGACAGGGGGAAATACTGAAGCTTTCTTT. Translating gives CASSQTGGNTEAFF.

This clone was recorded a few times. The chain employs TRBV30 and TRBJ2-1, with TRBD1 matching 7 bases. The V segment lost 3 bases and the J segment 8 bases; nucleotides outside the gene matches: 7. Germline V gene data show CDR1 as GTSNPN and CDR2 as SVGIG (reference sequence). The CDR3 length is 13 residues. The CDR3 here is CAWRPGGRDEQFF. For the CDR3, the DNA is TGTGCCTGGAGGCCAGGGGGTAGGGATGAGCAGTTCTTC.

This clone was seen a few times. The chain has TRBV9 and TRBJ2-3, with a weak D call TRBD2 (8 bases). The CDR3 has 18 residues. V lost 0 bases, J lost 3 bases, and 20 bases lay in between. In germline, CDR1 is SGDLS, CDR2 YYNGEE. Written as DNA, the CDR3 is TGTGCCAGCAGCGTAGTGCCAGGGGGGCCTAGCGGGACAGATACGCAGTATTTT. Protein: CASSVVPGGPSGTDTQYF.

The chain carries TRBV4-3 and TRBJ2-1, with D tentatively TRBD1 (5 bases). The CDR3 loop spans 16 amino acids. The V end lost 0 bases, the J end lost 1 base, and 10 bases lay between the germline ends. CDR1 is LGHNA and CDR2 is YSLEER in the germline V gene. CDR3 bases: TGCGCCAGCAGCCAAGATCAGGGCGGTTCCTACAATGAGCAGTTCTTC. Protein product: CASSQDQGGSYNEQFF.

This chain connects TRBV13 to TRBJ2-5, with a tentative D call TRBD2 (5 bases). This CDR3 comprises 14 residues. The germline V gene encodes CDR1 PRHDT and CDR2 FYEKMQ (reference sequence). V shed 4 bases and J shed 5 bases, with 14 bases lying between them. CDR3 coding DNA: TGTGCCAGCAGCTCGAGCGGACGGCTCGAGACCCAGTACTTC. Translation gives CASSSSGRLETQYF.

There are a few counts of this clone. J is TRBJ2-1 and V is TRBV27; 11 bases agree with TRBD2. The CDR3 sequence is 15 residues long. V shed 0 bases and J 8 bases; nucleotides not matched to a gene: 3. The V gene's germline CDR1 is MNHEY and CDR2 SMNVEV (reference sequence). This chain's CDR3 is CASSLSSGGAYEQFF. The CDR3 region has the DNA TGTGCCAGCAGTTTATCTAGCGGGGGGGCTTATGAGCAGTTCTTC.

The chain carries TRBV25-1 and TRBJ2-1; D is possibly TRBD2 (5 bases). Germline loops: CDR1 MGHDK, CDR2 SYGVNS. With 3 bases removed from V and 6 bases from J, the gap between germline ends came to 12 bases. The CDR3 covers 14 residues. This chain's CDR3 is CASSDRLLSNEQFF. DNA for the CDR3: TGTGCCAGCAGTGATAGACTACTTTCCAATGAGCAGTTCTTC.

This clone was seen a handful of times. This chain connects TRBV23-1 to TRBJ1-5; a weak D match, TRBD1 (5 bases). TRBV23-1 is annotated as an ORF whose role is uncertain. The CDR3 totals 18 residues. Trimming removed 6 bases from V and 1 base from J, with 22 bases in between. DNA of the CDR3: TGCGCCAGCAGAAGGATCCTCTGCACAGGAAGGAGCAATCAGCCCCAGCATTTT. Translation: CASRRILCTGRSNQPQHF.

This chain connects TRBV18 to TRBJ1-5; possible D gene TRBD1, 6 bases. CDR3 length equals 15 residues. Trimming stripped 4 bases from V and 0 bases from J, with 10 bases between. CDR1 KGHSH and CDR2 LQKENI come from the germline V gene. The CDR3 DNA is TGTGCCAGCTCACTAGGACAGATTAGCAATCAGCCCCAGCATTTT. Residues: CASSLGQISNQPQHF.

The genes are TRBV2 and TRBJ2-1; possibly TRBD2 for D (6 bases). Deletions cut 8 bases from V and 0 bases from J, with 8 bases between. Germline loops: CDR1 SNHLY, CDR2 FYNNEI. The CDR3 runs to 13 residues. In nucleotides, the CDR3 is TGTGCCAGCCGGGGGAGCTCCTACAATGAGCAGTTCTTC. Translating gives CASRGSSYNEQFF. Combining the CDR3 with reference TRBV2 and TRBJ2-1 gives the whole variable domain EPEVTQTPSHQVTQMGQEVILRCVPISNHLYFYWYRQILGQKVEFLVSFYNNEISEKSEIFDDQFSVERPDGSNFTLKIRSTKLEDSAMYFCASRGSSYNEQFFGPGTRLTVL.

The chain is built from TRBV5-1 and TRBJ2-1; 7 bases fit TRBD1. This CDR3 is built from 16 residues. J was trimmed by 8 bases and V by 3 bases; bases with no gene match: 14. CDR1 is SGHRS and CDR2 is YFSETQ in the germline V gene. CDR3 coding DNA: TGCGCCAGCAGCTCACTCGGGACAGCGAACTGGGATGAGCAGTTCTTC. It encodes CASSSLGTANWDEQFF.